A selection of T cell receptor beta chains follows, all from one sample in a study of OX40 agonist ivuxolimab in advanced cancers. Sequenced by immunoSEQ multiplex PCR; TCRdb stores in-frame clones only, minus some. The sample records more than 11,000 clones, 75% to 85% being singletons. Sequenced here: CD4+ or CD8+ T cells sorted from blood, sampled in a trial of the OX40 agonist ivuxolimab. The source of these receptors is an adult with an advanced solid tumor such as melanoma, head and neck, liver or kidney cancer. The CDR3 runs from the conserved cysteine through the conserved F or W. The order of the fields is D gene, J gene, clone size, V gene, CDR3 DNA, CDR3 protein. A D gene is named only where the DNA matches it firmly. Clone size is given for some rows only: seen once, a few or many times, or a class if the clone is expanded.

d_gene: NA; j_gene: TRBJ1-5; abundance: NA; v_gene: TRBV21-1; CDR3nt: TGTGCCAGCAGCAAACTTAGACAAGAATGGGCGTCGGAGCCCCAGCATTTT; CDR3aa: CASSKLRQEWASEPQHF
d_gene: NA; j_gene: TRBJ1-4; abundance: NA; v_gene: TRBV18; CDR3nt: TGTGCCAGTTCTCAGGGGAGTGGCGAAAAACTGTTTTTT; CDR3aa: CASSQGSGEKLFF
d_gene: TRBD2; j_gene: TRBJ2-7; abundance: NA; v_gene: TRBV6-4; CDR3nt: TGTGCCAGCAGTGAGGGAGCGGGAGGGTCCTACGAGCAGTACTTC; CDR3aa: CASSEGAGGSYEQYF
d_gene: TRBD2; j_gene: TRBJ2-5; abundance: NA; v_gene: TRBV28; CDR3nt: TGTGCCAGCAGTCTAACTACTAGCGGAGAGACCCAGTACTTC; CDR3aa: CASSLTTSGETQYF
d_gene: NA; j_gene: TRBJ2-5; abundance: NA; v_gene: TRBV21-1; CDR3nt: TGTGCCAGCAGCAAAGGGATCCGGGGGCGGGATGAGACCCAGTACTTC; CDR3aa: CASSKGIRGRDETQYF
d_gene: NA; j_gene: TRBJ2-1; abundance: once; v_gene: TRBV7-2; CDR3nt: TGTGCCAGCAGCTCCCGACGAGATGAGCAGTTCTTC; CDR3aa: CASSSRRDEQFF
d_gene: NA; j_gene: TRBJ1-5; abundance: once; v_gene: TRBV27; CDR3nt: TGTGCCAGCAGCTTGTTAGGGAACCAGCCCCAGCATTTT; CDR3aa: CASSLLGNQPQHF
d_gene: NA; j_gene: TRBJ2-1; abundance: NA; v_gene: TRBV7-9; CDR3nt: TGTGCCAGCAGCCACTACTCTCGGGAGAAAGGGGATGAGCAGTTCTTC; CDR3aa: CASSHYSREKGDEQFF
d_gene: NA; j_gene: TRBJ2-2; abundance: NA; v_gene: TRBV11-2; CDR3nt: TGTGCCAGCAGCTTCAACCCCCCGCCCGGGGAGCTGTTTTTT; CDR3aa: CASSFNPPPGELFF
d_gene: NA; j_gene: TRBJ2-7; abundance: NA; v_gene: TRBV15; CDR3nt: TGTGCCACCAGCCGACTCGACGCGTCCTACGAGCAGTACTTC; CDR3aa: CATSRLDASYEQYF
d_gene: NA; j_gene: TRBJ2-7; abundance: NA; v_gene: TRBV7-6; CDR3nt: TGTGCCAGCAGCGCCCGGGACATTAACGAGCAGTACTTC; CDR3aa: CASSARDINEQYF
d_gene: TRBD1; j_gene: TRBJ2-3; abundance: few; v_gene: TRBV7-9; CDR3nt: TGTGCCAGCAGCACCGGGACAGCTAGCACAGATACGCAGTATTTT; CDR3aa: CASSTGTASTDTQYF
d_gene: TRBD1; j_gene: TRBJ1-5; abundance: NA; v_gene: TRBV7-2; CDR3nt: TGTGCCAGCAGCTTCGGGGACAGATATAGCAATCAGCCCCAGCATTTT; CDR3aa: CASSFGDRYSNQPQHF
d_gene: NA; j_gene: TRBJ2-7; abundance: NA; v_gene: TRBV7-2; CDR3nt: TGTGCCAGCAGCCAGTCGTCGGCTAGCCCATTCTTCGAGCAGTACTTC; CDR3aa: CASSQSSASPFFEQYF
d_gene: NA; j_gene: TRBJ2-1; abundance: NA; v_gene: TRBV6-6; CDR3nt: TGTGCCAGCACCCCCGGTACTGGGGGCCACAATGAGCAGTTCTTC; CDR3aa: CASTPGTGGHNEQFF
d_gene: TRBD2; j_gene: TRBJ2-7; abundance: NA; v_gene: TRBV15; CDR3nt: TGTGCCACCAGCAGAGATCAGGGGCAGACTAGCGCTCACTACGAGCAGTACTTC; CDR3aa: CATSRDQGQTSAHYEQYF
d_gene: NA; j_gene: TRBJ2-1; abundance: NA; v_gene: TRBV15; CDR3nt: TGTGCCACCAGCAATTCTGGGGGCCCGGGAGAGCAGTTCTTC; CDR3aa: CATSNSGGPGEQFF
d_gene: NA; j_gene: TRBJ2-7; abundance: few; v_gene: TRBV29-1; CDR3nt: TGCAGCCTCGGAGCTATCGAACCCTACGAGCAGTACTTC; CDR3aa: CSLGAIEPYEQYF
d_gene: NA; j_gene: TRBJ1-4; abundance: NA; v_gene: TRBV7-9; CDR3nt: TGTGCCAGCAGCTCCCCGGTGGGGCTATATGAAAAACTGTTTTTT; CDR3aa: CASSSPVGLYEKLFF
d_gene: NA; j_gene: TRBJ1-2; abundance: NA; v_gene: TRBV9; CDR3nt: TGTGCCAGCAGCGGCAGCGCGACTAACTATGGCTACACCTTC; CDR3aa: CASSGSATNYGYTF
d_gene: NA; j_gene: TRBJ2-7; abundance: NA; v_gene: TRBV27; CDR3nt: TGTGCCAGCAGTTTATATAGCTCCTACGAGCAGTACTTC; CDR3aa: CASSLYSSYEQYF
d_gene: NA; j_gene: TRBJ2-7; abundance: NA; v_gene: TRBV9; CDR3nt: TGTGCCAGCAGCGTAGGAGGGGACATCCGAAGATCCTACGAGCAGTACTTC; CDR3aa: CASSVGGDIRRSYEQYF
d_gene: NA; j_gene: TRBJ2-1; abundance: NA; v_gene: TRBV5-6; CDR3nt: TGTGCCAGCAGCTTGAAAGGCAGATCCTCCTACAATGAGCAGTTCTTC; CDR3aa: CASSLKGRSSYNEQFF
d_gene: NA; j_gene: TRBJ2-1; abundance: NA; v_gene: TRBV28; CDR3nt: TGTGCCAGCAGTTCGCACTACAATGAGCAGTTCTTC; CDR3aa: CASSSHYNEQFF
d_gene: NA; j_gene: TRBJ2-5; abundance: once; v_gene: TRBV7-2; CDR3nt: TGTGCCAGCAACGTGGAGGGGGGAGTCGCAAAGACCCAGTACTTC; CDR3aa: CASNVEGGVAKTQYF
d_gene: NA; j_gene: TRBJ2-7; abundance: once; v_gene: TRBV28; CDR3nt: TGTGCCAGCAGTTTACAGGGGTTCTCCTACGAGCAGTACTTC; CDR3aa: CASSLQGFSYEQYF
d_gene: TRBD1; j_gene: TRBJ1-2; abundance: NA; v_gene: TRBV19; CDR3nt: TGTGCCAGTAGTATCGGACAGGGAGCTAACTATGGCTACACCTTC; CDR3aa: CASSIGQGANYGYTF
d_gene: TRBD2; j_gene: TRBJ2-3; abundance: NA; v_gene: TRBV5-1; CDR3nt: TGCGCCAGCAGCCGTGGACTAGCGGGAGGGTTCACAGATACGCAGTATTTT; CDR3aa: CASSRGLAGGFTDTQYF
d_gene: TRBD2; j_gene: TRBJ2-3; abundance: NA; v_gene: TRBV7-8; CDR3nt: TGTGCCAGCTCCGCGGGAGTATCAGATACGCAGTATTTT; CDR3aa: CASSAGVSDTQYF
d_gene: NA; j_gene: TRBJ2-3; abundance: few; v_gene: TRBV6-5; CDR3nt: TGTGCCAGCAGTTTGTGGGGGAGGTTCGTAGATACGCAGTATTTT; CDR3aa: CASSLWGRFVDTQYF
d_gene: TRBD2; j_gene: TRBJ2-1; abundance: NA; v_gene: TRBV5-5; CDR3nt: TGTGCCAGCAGCCGGCTGACTAGCGGACCTTACAATGAGCAGTTCTTC; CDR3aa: CASSRLTSGPYNEQFF
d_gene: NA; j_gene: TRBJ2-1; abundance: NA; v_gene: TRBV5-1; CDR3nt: TGCGCCAGCAGCTTTACTGGGCGCGATGAGCAGTTCTTC; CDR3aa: CASSFTGRDEQFF
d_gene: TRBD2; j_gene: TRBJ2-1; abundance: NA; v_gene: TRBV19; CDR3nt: TGTGCCAGTAGTTGGACTAGCGGGAGAAGGACCTACAATGAGCAGTTCTTC; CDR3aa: CASSWTSGRRTYNEQFF
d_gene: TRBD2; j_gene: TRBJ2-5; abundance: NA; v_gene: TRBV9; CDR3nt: TGTGCCAGCAGCGTGGGGGGTAGCGGGAGGGGAGAGACCCAGTACTTC; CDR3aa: CASSVGGSGRGETQYF